This T cell receptor (beta chain) was sequenced in a study of blood T cell repertoires in COVID-19. Germline CDR1 MNHNY, CDR2 SVGAGI (reference sequence). The CDR3 loop spans 15 amino acids. Trimming took off 5 bases at V and 2 bases at J, with 15 bases between the two ends. Repertoires were generated with immunoSEQ multiplex PCR, while TCRdb's copy carries only in-frame clones and drops some. The sample has approximately 40,000 clones; around 90% are singletons. The sequenced material came from peripheral blood. The TCR originated in a woman aged 80 or over in a cohort sampled during active or convalescent COVID-19. The V call is TRBV6-6, the J call TRBJ1-2; no clear D. CDR3 bases: TGTGCCAGCAGTCCGAAGCGGGCTGCCAACTATGGCTACACCTTC. It specifies CASSPKRAANYGYTF.